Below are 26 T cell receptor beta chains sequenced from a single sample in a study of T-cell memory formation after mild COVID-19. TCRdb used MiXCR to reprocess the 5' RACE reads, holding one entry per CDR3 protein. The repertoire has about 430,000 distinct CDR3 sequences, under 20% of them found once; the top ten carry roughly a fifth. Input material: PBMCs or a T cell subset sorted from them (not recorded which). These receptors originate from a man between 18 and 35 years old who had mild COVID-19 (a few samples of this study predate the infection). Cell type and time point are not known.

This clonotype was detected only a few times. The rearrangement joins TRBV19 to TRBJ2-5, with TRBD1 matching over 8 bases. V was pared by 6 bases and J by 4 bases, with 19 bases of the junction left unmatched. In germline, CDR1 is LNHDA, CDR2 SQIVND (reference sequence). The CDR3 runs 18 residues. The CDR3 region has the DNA TGTGCCAGTAGCCAAGGACAGGGACGCAAAGAAGTCCGAGAGACCCAGTACTTC. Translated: CASSQGQGRKEVRETQYF.

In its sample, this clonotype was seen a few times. CDR3 residues: CASSQGGVRLSLQTQYF. As DNA, the CDR3 is TGCGCCAGCAGCCAAGGGGGGGTCAGATTATCACTACAGACCCAGTACTTC. The rearrangement uses TRBV4-1 and TRBJ2-5; tentatively, D is TRBD2 (6 bases). The CDR3 is made up of 17 amino acids. Trimming stripped 1 base from V and 6 bases from J, with 21 bases between. Per germline, CDR1 MGHRA and CDR2 YSYEKL.

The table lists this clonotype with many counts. CDR3 amino acids: CASGLGQETQYF. Here the CDR3 DNA reads TGTGCCAGTGGGCTGGGCCAAGAGACCCAGTACTTC. J is TRBJ2-5 and V is TRBV6-6, with unresolved D. The CDR3 runs to 12 residues. Germline V gives CDR1 MNHNY, CDR2 SVGAGI (reference sequence). V was clipped by 9 bases and J by 1 base, with 9 bases between them.

In DNA, the CDR3 is TGCGCCAGCAGCCAGACAGGGTCCCACACTGAAGCTTTCTTT. Translated: CASSQTGSHTEAFF. This chain joins TRBV5-1 and TRBJ1-1; 7 bases agree with TRBD1. CDR3 length equals 14 residues. The J segment lost 3 bases and the V segment lost 4 bases, leaving 6 bases of the junction unmatched. Per germline, CDR1 SGHRS and CDR2 YFSETQ.

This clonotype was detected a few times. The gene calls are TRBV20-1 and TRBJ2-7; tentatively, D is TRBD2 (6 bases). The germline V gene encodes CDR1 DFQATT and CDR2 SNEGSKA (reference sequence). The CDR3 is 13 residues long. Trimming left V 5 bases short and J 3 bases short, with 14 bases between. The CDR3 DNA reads TGCAGTGCTGACTCTAGCGACAACTACGAGCAGTACGTC. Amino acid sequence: CSADSSDNYEQYV.

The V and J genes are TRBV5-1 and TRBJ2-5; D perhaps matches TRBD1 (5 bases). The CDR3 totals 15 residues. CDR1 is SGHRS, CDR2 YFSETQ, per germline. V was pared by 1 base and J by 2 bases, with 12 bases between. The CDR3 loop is CASSLFFRDQETQYF. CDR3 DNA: TGCGCCAGCAGCTTGTTCTTCAGGGATCAAGAGACCCAGTACTTC.

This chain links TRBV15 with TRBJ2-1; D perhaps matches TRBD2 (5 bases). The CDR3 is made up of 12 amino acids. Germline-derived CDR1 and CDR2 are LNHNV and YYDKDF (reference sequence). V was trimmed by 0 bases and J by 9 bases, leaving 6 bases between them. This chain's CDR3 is CATSRESGEQFF. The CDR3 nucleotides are TGTGCCACCAGCAGAGAAAGCGGTGAGCAGTTCTTC.

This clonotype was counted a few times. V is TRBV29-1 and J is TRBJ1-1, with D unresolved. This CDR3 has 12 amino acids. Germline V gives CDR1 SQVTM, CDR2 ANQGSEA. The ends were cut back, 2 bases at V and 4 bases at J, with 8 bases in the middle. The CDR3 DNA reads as TGCAGCGTTGAATTAGGATCCACTGAAGCTTTCTTT. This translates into CSVELGSTEAFF.

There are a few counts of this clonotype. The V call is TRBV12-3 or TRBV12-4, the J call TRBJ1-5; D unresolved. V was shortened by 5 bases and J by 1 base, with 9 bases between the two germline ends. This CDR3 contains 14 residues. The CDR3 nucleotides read TGTGCCAGCAGTCCCGGGGAGAGCAATCAGCCCCAGCATTTT. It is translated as CASSPGESNQPQHF.

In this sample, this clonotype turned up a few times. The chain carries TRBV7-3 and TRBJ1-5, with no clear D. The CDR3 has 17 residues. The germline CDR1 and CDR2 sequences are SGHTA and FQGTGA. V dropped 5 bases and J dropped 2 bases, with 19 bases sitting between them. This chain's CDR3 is CASSGKRSEGCNQPQHF. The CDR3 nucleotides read TGTGCCAGCAGCGGCAAACGTAGTGAGGGCTGCAATCAGCCCCAGCATTTT.

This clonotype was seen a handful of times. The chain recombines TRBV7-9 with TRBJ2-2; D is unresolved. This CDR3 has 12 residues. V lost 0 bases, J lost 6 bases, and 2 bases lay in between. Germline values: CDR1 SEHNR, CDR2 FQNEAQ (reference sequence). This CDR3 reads CASSLAAGELFF. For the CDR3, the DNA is TGTGCCAGCAGCTTAGCAGCCGGGGAGCTGTTTTTT.

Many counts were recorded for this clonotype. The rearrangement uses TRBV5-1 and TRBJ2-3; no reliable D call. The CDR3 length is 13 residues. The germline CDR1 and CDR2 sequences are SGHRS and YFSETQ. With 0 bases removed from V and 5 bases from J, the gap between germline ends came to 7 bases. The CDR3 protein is CASSLDPGDTQYF. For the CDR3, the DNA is TGCGCCAGCAGCTTGGACCCCGGAGATACGCAGTATTTT.

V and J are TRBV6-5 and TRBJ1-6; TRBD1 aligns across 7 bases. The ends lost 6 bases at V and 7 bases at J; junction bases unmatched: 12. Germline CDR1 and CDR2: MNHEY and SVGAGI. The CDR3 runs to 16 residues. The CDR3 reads CASSPDRVQDNSPLHF. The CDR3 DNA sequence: TGTGCCAGCAGCCCCGACAGGGTACAGGACAATTCACCCCTCCACTTT.

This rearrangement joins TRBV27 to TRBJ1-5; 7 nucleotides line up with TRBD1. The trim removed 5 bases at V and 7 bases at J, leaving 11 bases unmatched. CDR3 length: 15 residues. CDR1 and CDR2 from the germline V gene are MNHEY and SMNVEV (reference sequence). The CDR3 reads CASSLYGQAWQPQHF. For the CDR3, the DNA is TGTGCCAGCAGTCTCTATGGACAGGCATGGCAGCCCCAGCATTTT.

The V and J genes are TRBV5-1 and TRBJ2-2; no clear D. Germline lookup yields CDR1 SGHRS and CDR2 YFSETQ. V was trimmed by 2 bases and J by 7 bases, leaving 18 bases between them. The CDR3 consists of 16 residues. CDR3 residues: CASSFRQTRSVGELFF. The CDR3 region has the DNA TGCGCCAGCAGCTTCCGTCAAACCCGGTCGGTCGGGGAGCTGTTTTTT. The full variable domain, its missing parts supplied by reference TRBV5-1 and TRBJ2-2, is KAGVTQTPRYLIKTRGQQVTLSCSPISGHRSVSWYQQTPGQGLQFLFEYFSETQRNKGNFPGRFSGRQFSNSRSEMNVSTLELGDSALYLCASSFRQTRSVGELFFGEGSRLTVL.

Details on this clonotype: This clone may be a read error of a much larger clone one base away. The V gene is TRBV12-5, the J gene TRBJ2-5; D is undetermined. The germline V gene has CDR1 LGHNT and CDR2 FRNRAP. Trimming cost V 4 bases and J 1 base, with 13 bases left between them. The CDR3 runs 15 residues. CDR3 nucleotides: TGTGCTAGTGGTTATCAAACAGTGCCCCAAGAGACCCAGTACTTC. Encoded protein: CASGYQTVPQETQYF.

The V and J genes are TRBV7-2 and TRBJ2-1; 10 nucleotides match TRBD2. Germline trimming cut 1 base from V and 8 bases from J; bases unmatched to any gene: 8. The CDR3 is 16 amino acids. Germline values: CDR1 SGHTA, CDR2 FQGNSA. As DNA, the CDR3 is TGTGCCAGCAGCTTAGTTTGGAGCGGGGGGGCCGATGAGCAGTTCTTC. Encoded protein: CASSLVWSGGADEQFF.

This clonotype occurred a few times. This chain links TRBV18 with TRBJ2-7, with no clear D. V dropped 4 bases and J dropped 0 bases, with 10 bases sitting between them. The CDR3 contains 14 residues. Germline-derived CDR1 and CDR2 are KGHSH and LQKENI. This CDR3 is CASSQSTNSYEQYF. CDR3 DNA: TGTGCCAGCTCACAAAGCACTAACTCCTACGAGCAGTACTTC. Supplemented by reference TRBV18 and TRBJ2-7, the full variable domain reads NAGVMQNPRHLVRRRGQEARLRCSPMKGHSHVYWYRQLPEEGLKFMVYLQKENIIDESGMPKERFSAEFPKEGPSILRIQQVVRGDSAAYFCASSQSTNSYEQYFGPGTRLTVT.

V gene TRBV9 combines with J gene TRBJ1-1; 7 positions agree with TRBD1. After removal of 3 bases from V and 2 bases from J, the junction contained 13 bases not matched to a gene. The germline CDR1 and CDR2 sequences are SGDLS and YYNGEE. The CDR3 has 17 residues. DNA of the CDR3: TGTGCCAGCAGCGGCTCGATTTGGACAGGCCCAAACACTGAAGCTTTCTTT. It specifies CASSGSIWTGPNTEAFF.

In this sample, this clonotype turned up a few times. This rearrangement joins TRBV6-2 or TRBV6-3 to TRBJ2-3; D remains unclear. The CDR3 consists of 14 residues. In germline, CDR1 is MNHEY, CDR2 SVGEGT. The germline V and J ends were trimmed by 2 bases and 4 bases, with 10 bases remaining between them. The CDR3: CASSYGRVADTQYF. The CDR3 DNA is TGTGCCAGCAGTTACGGGCGCGTCGCAGATACGCAGTATTTT.

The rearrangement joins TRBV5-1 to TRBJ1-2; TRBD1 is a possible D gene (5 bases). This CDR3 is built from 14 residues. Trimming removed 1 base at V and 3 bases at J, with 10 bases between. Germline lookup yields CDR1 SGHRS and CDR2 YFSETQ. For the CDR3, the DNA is TGCGCCAGCAGCTTGCACGGGGGAGACTATGGCTACACCTTC. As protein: CASSLHGGDYGYTF.

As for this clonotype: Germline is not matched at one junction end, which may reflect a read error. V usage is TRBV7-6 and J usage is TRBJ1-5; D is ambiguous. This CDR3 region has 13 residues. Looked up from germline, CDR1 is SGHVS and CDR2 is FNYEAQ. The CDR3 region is CASSDGGNQPKHF. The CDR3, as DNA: TGTGCCAGCAGCGACGGAGGGAATCAGCCCAAGCATTTT.

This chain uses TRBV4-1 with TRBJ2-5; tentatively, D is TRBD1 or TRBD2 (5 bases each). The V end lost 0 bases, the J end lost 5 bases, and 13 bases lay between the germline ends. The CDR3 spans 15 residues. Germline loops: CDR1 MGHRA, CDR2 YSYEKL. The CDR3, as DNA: TGCGCCAGCAGCCAAGATCCCGAGGGGCTGGAGACCCAGTACTTC. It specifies CASSQDPEGLETQYF.

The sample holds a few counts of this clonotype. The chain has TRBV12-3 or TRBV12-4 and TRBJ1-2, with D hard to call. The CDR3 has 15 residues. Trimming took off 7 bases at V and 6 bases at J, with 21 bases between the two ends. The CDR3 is CASTPAWGSFNGYTF. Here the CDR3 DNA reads TGTGCCAGCACCCCGGCGTGGGGATCTTTTAATGGCTACACCTTC.

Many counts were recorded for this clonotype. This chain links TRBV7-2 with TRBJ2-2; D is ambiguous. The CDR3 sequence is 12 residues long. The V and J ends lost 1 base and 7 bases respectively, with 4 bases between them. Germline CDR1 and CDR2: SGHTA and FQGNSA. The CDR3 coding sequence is TGTGCCAGCAGCTTAGGGATCGGGGAGCTGTTTTTT. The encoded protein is CASSLGIGELFF.

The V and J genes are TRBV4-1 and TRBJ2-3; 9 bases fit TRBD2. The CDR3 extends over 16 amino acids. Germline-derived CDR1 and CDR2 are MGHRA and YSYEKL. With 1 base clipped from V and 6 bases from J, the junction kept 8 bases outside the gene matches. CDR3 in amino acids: CASSQVGGGAPDTQYF. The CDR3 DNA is TGCGCCAGCAGCCAAGTCGGCGGGGGGGCCCCCGATACGCAGTATTTT.